The 7 T cell receptor beta chains below come from one sample, sequenced in a study of blood T cell repertoires in COVID-19 (TCRdb year 2020). Receptor amplification or capture employed the immunoSEQ multiplex PCR assay. In its TCRdb copy, this immuneACCESS table keeps in-frame sequences only and misses some clones. Where compared with another copy, unresolved V genes explain less than half of these, and the others have no known cause. Here the sample has under 200,000 clones; around 79% occur a single time. About 7.8% of the sample is held by the ten biggest clonotypes. Sequencing was done on a sample of peripheral blood. The receptors were gathered from a woman aged 55-69 years with COVID-19, enrolled during active disease.

This clone came up once. The rearrangement uses TRBV4-3 and TRBJ2-4; TRBD1 might be the D (5 bases). Deletions cut 1 base from V and 12 bases from J, with 19 bases between. The CDR3 contains 15 residues. Looked up from germline, CDR1 is LGHNA and CDR2 is YSLEER. In DNA form, the CDR3 reads TGCGCCAGCAGCCAAGGACTCCGCGACAGCACTAATCAGTACTTC. Its translation is CASSQGLRDSTNQYF.

The V call is TRBV1, the J call TRBJ1-2; the table's TRBD1 call for D was not verified on the DNA. TRBV1 is annotated as a pseudogene. This CDR3 comprises 15 residues. CDR3 in amino acids: CTSSQAGQPFYGYTF. CDR3 sequence (DNA): TGCACCAGCAGCCAAGCGGGACAGCCCTTCTATGGCTACACCTTC.

This clone occurred a few times. The V and J genes are TRBV7-3 and TRBJ2-1, with 8 bases lining up with TRBD2. The V gene end was trimmed by 4 bases and the J gene end by 8 bases; junction bases not matched to a gene: 10. Germline V gives CDR1 SGHTA, CDR2 FQGTGA. The CDR3 is 15 residues long. The CDR3 nucleotides read TGTGCCAGCAGCTCCCCTGACGGGGGGGCTTATGAGCAGTTCTTC. Amino acids: CASSSPDGGAYEQFF. The full variable domain, with the rest looked up from reference TRBV7-3 and TRBJ2-1, is GAGVSQTPSNKVTEKGKYVELRCDPISGHTALYWYRQSLGQGPEFLIYFQGTGAADDSGLPNDRFFAVRPEGSVSTLKIQRTERGDSAVYLCASSSPDGGAYEQFFGPGTRLTVL.

This sequence joins TRBV25-1 and TRBJ2-7, with a possible D match to TRBD2 (6 bases). CDR3 length: 15 amino acids. Germline lookup yields CDR1 MGHDK and CDR2 SYGVNS. Trimming pared 2 bases from V and 0 bases from J, leaving 11 bases between. CDR3 nucleotides: TGTGCCAGCAGTGAAGCGGGAAGCACCTCCTACGAGCAGTACTTC. Residues: CASSEAGSTSYEQYF.

This clone was counted once. V usage is TRBV2 and J usage is TRBJ1-5; no definite D call. Trimming took off 7 bases at V and 5 bases at J, with 9 bases between the two ends. In germline, CDR1 is SNHLY, CDR2 FYNNEI. This CDR3 has 12 amino acids. For the CDR3, the DNA is TGTGCCAGCAAAGGAGAGGATCAGCCCCAGCATTTT. As protein: CASKGEDQPQHF.

CDR3 in DNA: TGTGCCAGCAGTTTAGACAGAGTGAACACTGAAGCTTTCTTT. This gives the protein CASSLDRVNTEAFF. This sequence joins TRBV28 and TRBJ1-1; perhaps TRBD1 as D (5 bases). The V gene's germline CDR1 is MDHEN and CDR2 SYDVKM. Trimming cost V 2 bases and J 0 bases, with 7 bases left between them. The CDR3 is 14 residues long.

This clone has just one count. Additional DNA sequences in this sample encode the identical CDR3. The chain has TRBV6-5 and TRBJ2-1; 7 bases map to TRBD1. J lost 4 bases, V lost 7 bases, and 7 bases had no gene match. This CDR3 has 14 residues. Germline V gene lookup returns CDR1 MNHEY and CDR2 SVGAGI. In DNA, the CDR3 is TGTGCCAGCATGCGAGACAGGGCTTACAATGAGCAGTTCTTC. This codes for CASMRDRAYNEQFF.